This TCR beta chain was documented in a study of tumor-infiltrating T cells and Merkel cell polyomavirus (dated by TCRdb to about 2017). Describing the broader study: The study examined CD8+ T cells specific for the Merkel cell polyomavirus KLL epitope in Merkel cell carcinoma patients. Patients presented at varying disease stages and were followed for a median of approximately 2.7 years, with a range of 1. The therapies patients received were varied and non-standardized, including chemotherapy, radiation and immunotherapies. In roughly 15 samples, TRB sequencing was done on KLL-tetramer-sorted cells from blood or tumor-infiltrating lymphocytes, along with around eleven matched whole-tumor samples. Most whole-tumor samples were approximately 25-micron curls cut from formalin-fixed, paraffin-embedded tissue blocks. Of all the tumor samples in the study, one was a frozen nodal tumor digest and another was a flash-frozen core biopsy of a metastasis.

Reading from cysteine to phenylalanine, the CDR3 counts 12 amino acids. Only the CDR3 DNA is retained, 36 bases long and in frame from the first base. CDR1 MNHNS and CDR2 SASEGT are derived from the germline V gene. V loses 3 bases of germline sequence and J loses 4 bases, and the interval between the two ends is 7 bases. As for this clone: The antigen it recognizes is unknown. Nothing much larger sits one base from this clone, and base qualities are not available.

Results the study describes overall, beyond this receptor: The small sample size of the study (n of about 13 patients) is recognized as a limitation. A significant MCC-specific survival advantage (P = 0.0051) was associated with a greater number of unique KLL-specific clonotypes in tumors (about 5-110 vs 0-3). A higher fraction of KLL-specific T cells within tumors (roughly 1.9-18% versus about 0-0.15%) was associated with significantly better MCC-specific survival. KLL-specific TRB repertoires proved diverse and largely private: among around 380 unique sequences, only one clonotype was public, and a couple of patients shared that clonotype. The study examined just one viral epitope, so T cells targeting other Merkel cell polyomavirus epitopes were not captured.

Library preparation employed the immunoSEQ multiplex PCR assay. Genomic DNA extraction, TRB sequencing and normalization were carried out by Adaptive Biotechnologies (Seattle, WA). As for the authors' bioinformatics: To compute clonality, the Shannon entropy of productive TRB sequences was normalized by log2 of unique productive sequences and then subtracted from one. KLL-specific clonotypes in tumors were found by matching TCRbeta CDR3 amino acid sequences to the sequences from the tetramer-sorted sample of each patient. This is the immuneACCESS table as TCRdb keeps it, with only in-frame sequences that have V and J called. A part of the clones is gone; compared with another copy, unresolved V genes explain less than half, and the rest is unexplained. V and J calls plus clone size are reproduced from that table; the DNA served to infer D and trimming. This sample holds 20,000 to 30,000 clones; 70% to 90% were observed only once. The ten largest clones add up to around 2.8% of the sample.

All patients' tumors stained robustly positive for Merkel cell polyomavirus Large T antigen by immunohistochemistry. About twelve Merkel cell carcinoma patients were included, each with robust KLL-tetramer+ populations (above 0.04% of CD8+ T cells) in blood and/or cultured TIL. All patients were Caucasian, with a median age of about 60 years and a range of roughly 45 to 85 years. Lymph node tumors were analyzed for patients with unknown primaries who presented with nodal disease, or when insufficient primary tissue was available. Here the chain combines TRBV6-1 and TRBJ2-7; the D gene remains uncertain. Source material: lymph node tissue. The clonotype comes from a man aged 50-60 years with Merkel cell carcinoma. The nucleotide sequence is TGTGCCAGCAGTGACCTGCGATACGAGCAGTACTTC. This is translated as CASSDLRYEQYF.